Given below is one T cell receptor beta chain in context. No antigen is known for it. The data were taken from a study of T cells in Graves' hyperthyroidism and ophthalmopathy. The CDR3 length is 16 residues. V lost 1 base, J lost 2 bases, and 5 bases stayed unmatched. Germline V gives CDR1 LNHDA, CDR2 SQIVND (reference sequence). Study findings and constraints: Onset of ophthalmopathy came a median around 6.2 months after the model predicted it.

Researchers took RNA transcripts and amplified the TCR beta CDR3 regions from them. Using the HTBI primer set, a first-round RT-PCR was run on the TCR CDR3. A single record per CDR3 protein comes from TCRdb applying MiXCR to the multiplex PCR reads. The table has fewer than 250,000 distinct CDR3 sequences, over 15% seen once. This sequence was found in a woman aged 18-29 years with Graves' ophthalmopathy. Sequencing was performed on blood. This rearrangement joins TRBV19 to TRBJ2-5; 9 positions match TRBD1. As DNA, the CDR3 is TGTGCCAGTAGTATAGTCCGCGACAGGGGGCAAGAGACCCAGTACTTC. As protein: CASSIVRDRGQETQYF.